Included here is one TCR beta chain sequence, with context. Trimming removed 5 bases from V and 5 bases from J; junction bases left unmatched: 6. Looked up from germline, CDR1 is SGHTA and CDR2 is FQGTGA. The CDR3 covers 15 residues. The source of the sample is a study of technical replicates of blood from a few donors. This table comes from immunoSEQ multiplex PCR, and its TCRdb copy is limited to in-frame clones, with some not included. In the table there are approximately 77,000 clones, 94% of which are singletons. Material for sequencing was T cells isolated from PBMCs. This clonotype was obtained from a human donor in good health. The chain uses TRBV7-3 and TRBJ2-1, with TRBD2 identical over 10 bases. Here the CDR3 reads CASSPGTSVNNEQFF. CDR3 nucleotide sequence: TGTGCCAGCAGCCCTGGGACTAGCGTTAACAATGAGCAGTTCTTC.